The rows below give T cell receptor beta chains drawn from one sample of a study of shared clonotypes between healthy human individuals. TCRdb keeps only in-frame clones here, not all; method: immunoSEQ multiplex PCR. The sample comprises over a million clones, around 98.5% of which are singletons, and approximately 0.4% rests with the top ten. The sequenced sample consisted of naive CD4+ T cells sorted from blood. All receptors derive from a man aged 25 to 40 in good health. CDR3s include the opening cysteine and the closing phenylalanine or tryptophan. D genes are given only for firm matches. Size tells how often a clone was seen (once, few, many) or the class of an expanded clone, and some rows leave it out.

d_call	v_call	clone_size	j_call	cdr3_nt	cdr3_aa
TRBD2	TRBV27	-	TRBJ2-1	TGTGCCAGCAGTTTATGGACCTCTGGGCGGGGGTGGTACAATGAGCAGTTCTTC	CASSLWTSGRGWYNEQFF
TRBD1	TRBV7-2	-	TRBJ1-1	TGTGCCAGCAGCTGGACAGGGGGCGTTCCCACTGAAGCTTTCTTT	CASSWTGGVPTEAFF
-	TRBV6-1	once	TRBJ1-2	TGTGCCAGCAGTGAACGGGTGGGTCCCTATGGCTACACCTTC	CASSERVGPYGYTF
-	TRBV5-1	-	TRBJ2-7	TGCGCCAGCAGCAACATCCGGGACAGGGGGACTAGCGGATCCTACGAGCAGTACTTC	CASSNIRDRGTSGSYEQYF
-	TRBV4-1	few	TRBJ1-2	TGCGCCAGCAGCCAACCGTGGACGTATTTGCTCCCAGGCACCTTC	CASSQPWTYLLPGTF
-	TRBV19	-	TRBJ2-1	TGTGCCAGTAGCCAGGCCCCTAATGAGCAGTTCTTC	CASSQAPNEQFF
TRBD2	TRBV7-2	-	TRBJ2-5	TGTGCCAGCAGCTCACAAGCGGGAGGGGAGACCCAGTACTTC	CASSSQAGGETQYF
-	TRBV5-1	once	TRBJ2-2	TGCGCCAGCAGCTTGGAGCCGGGTGCGAACACCGGGGAGCTGTTTTTT	CASSLEPGANTGELFF
-	TRBV10-3	-	TRBJ2-1	TGTGCCATCAGTGAGTCTCGGAGGGAGTCCCACAATGAGCAGTTCTTC	CAISESRRESHNEQFF
-	TRBV18	-	TRBJ2-2	TGTGCCAGCTCATCCCGCACCGGGGAGCTGTTTTTT	CASSSRTGELFF
-	TRBV27	-	TRBJ2-7	TGTGCCAGCAGTTCCACAGGGACATACGAGCAGTACTTC	CASSSTGTYEQYF
-	TRBV9	-	TRBJ2-5	TGTGCCAGCAGCTCGGGGGTGGGTAAAGAGACCCAGTACTTC	CASSSGVGKETQYF
-	TRBV4-2	-	TRBJ2-3	TGTGCCAGCAGCTTCCGACAGGGCACAGATACGCAGTATTTT	CASSFRQGTDTQYF
-	TRBV18	-	TRBJ2-3	TGTGCCAGCTCACTAGGACTGGAGACAGATACGCAGTATTTT	CASSLGLETDTQYF
TRBD2	TRBV5-1	-	TRBJ2-1	TGCGCCAGCAGCTTGGTCAGGGAGGGTGAGCAGTTCTTC	CASSLVREGEQFF
-	TRBV11-3	once	TRBJ2-3	TGTGCCAGCAGCTTGCGATTGAGCACAGATACGCAGTATTTT	CASSLRLSTDTQYF
-	TRBV28	-	TRBJ1-1	TGTGCCAGCAGTCCCCAAGTACAGAACACTGAAGCTTTCTTT	CASSPQVQNTEAFF
-	TRBV9	-	TRBJ2-3	TGTGCCAGCAGCGTCGCACCACTAGAAACAGATACGCAGTATTTT	CASSVAPLETDTQYF
TRBD2	TRBV11-2	-	TRBJ2-3	TGTGCCAGCAGCTGGGGACTAGCGGGAGATACGCAGTATTTT	CASSWGLAGDTQYF
TRBD2	TRBV28	-	TRBJ2-7	TGTGCCAGCAGTTCTCTCCGGCTAGCGGGAGTTCATAACGAGCAGTACTTC	CASSSLRLAGVHNEQYF
-	TRBV28	once	TRBJ2-7	TGTGCCAGCAGCATTTTTTCGCAGGGGCACGAGCAGTACTTC	CASSIFSQGHEQYF
-	TRBV29-1	-	TRBJ2-2	TGCAGCGTTTCGACAATTAACACCGGGGAGCTGTTTTTT	CSVSTINTGELFF
TRBD2	TRBV29-1	once	TRBJ2-5	TGCAGCGTTGGACGGGAGGGGAGGGCCTGGGAGACCCAGTACTTC	CSVGREGRAWETQYF
-	TRBV6-5	once	TRBJ1-5	TGTGCCAGCAGCCCGTCTAACAACCAGCCCCAGCATTTT	CASSPSNNQPQHF
-	TRBV7-9	-	TRBJ1-1	TGTGCCAGCAGCTTATCTAGGGGCACTGAAGCTTTCTTT	CASSLSRGTEAFF
TRBD2	TRBV19	-	TRBJ2-1	TGTGCCAGTAGTCCGGTAGCGGGAGCCTCCTACAATGAGCAGTTCTTC	CASSPVAGASYNEQFF
TRBD1	TRBV18	-	TRBJ2-1	TGTGCCAGCTCACCGGGACAGGGCGATGAGCAGTTCTTC	CASSPGQGDEQFF
-	TRBV4-1	-	TRBJ2-7	TGCGCCAGCAGCCAAGATCTTCGGGGCTACGAGCAGTACTTC	CASSQDLRGYEQYF
TRBD2	TRBV7-8	once	TRBJ2-1	TGTGCCAGCAGCTTAGGACTAGCGGGGGGGAATGAGCAGTTCTTC	CASSLGLAGGNEQFF
TRBD1	TRBV7-8	-	TRBJ1-1	TGTGCCAGCAGCACCAGGACAGGGGGAGCTTTCTTT	CASSTRTGGAFF
-	TRBV30	-	TRBJ1-2	TGTGCCAGAGCTGAGGACAGTAGGGACTATGGCTACACCTTC	CARAEDSRDYGYTF
TRBD2	TRBV19	-	TRBJ2-7	TGTGCCAGTAGCTTACTAGCGGGAGCCCCCTACGAGCAGTACTTC	CASSLLAGAPYEQYF
TRBD1	TRBV27	-	TRBJ2-1	TGTGCCAGCAGATACGACAGGGGGCACTACAATGAGCAGTTCTTC	CASRYDRGHYNEQFF
-	TRBV4-1	-	TRBJ1-1	TGCGCCAGCAGCCAAGATTGGGGCACTGAAGCTTTCTTT	CASSQDWGTEAFF
-	TRBV29-1	-	TRBJ2-1	TGCAGCGTTGCAGCTTCGTTTGAGCAGTTCTTC	CSVAASFEQFF
-	TRBV11-1	-	TRBJ1-1	TGTGCCAGCACCACAAACACCCTAAGCACTGAAGCTTTCTTT	CASTTNTLSTEAFF
-	TRBV27	-	TRBJ2-1	TGTGCCAGCAGTCTCGAGACTCCACCCTTCCTCTACAATGAGCAGTTCTTC	CASSLETPPFLYNEQFF
-	TRBV5-4	-	TRBJ2-1	TGTGCCAGCAGCCTCGGGGCAGCGGGCTCCTACAATGAGCAGTTCTTC	CASSLGAAGSYNEQFF
-	TRBV6-6	-	TRBJ2-1	TGTGCCAGCGGGTCGTTATTAGGGACATCCTACAATGAGCAGTTCTTC	CASGSLLGTSYNEQFF
-	TRBV29-1	-	TRBJ1-1	TGCAGCGTAGGGAACACTGAAGCTTTCTTT	CSVGNTEAFF
TRBD1	TRBV6-1	-	TRBJ1-1	TGTGCCAGCAGTGATCAGGGGGCGAACACTGAAGCTTTCTTT	CASSDQGANTEAFF
TRBD1	TRBV7-2	once	TRBJ1-4	TGTGCCAGCAGCAGACAGGGACTGATTAATGAAAAACTGTTTTTT	CASSRQGLINEKLFF